One sample yielded the 7 T cell receptor beta chains listed below, sequenced in a study of T cells in Graves' hyperthyroidism and ophthalmopathy. Authors of the study amplified TCR beta CDR3 regions from RNA transcripts. RT-PCR in the first round (using the HTBI primer set) targeted the TCR CDR3. TCRdb fed the multiplex PCR reads into MiXCR, producing one record per CDR3 protein. The table includes about 600,000 distinct CDR3 sequences, around 16% detected once. Sequences were obtained from blood. Receptors originate from a woman aged 40 to 50 with Graves' ophthalmopathy.

This clonotype was seen many times. V is TRBV11-2 and J is TRBJ2-1, with 14 nucleotides matching TRBD2. This CDR3 is 15 amino acids long. V was pared by 5 bases and J by 6 bases, with 3 bases of the junction left unmatched. Germline CDR1 SGHAT, CDR2 FQNNGV. The CDR3 nucleotides are TGTGCCAGCAGCCAGACTAGCGGGAGGGCCAATGAGCAGTTCTTC. This sequence encodes CASSQTSGRANEQFF.

At least ten counts were recorded for this clonotype. In DNA, the CDR3 is TGTGCCAGCAGTGAAAGGGTAGCGGGAGGGCCCGATGAGCAGTTCTTC. As protein: CASSERVAGGPDEQFF. The chain combines TRBV6-1 with TRBJ2-1; 11 nucleotides agree with TRBD2. In germline, CDR1 is MNHNS, CDR2 SASEGT. V lost 2 bases and J lost 8; bases outside the gene matches: 8. This CDR3 contains 16 residues.

The V and J genes are TRBV6-1 and TRBJ2-1, with TRBD1 matching over 11 bases. Germline V gene sequence: CDR1 MNHNS, CDR2 SASEGT. Trimming removed 4 bases from V and 7 bases from J; junction bases left unmatched: 9. CDR3 length: 16 amino acids. For the CDR3, the DNA is TGTGCCAGCAGTGGGGCCAGGACAGGGGGCCGGAATGAGCAGTTCTTC. Protein sequence: CASSGARTGGRNEQFF.

This clonotype was found many times. This chain links TRBV20-1 with TRBJ2-3; 9 bases are a match to TRBD1. This CDR3 contains 15 residues. V lost 3 bases and J lost 2; bases outside the gene matches: 6. From germline, CDR1 is DFQATT and CDR2 SNEGSKA (reference sequence). The CDR3 DNA follows: TGCAGTGCTAGCGGGACAGGGACCAACACAGATACGCAGTATTTT. Translating gives CSASGTGTNTDTQYF.

This clonotype was picked up a small number of times. The rearrangement joins TRBV7-2 to TRBJ1-5; 7 positions agree with TRBD1. The V gene's germline CDR1 is SGHTA and CDR2 FQGNSA. CDR3 length: 14 residues. V shed 4 bases and J 3 bases; nucleotides not matched to a gene: 3. The CDR3 loop is CASSSTGVNQPQHF. The CDR3 DNA reads as TGTGCCAGCAGCTCCACAGGGGTCAATCAGCCCCAGCATTTT.

CDR3 DNA sequence: TGCAGTGTAGCACCTAACGAAGCAGATGAAAAACTGTTTTTT. Protein: CSVAPNEADEKLFF. The rearrangement joins TRBV20-1 to TRBJ1-4; D gene uncertain. Trimming removed 7 bases at V and 6 bases at J, with 18 bases between. Germline assignment: CDR1 DFQATT and CDR2 SNEGSKA (reference sequence). The CDR3 runs 14 residues.

This clonotype was seen ten or more times. This chain connects TRBV29-1 to TRBJ2-7; D tentatively fits TRBD1 or TRBD2 (5 bases each). Looked up from germline, CDR1 is SQVTM and CDR2 is ANQGSEA. The CDR3 runs to 12 residues. Trimming left V 4 bases short and J 1 base short, with 8 bases between. The CDR3: CSVGGGSYEQYF. CDR3 DNA sequence: TGCAGCGTTGGTGGGGGATCCTACGAGCAGTACTTC.